These 19 T cell receptor beta chains came from one sample sequenced in a study of blood T cells in healthy people across ages. Using a J-beta primer mix together with a sample-barcoded 5' primer, a second PCR was run for 7 to 11 cycles. TCRdb passed the 5' RACE reads through MiXCR, listing each CDR3 protein once. The sample lists some 700,000 distinct CDR3 sequences; about 20% were seen once. Sequencing was done on a sample of blood. The source of these receptors is a man aged 65 to 79 in good health.

This chain joins TRBV3-1 and TRBJ1-5; D is unresolved. Trimming pared 0 bases from V and 3 bases from J, leaving 9 bases between. CDR1 and CDR2 from the germline V gene are LGHDT and YNNKEL (reference sequence). The CDR3 extends over 15 amino acids. This chain's CDR3 is CASSQDLDYNQPQHF. In DNA form, the CDR3 reads TGTGCCAGCAGCCAAGATCTGGACTACAATCAGCCCCAGCATTTT.

The sample holds a few counts of this clonotype. CDR3: CSARDQTSGVYEQYF. The DNA of the CDR3 is TGCAGTGCTAGAGATCAGACTAGCGGGGTTTACGAGCAGTACTTC. The J gene is TRBJ2-7, the V gene TRBV20-1; TRBD2 agrees at 11 bases. The CDR3 has 15 amino acids. CDR1 and CDR2 from the germline V gene are DFQATT and SNEGSKA (reference sequence). The V and J ends lost 0 bases and 4 bases, in that order; junction bases with no gene match: 5.

This clonotype was recorded once. This sequence joins TRBV28 and TRBJ1-2; possibly TRBD1 for D (6 bases). CDR3 size: 13 residues. V shed 3 bases and J shed 6 bases, with 11 bases lying between them. CDR1 is MDHEN and CDR2 is SYDVKM in the germline V gene. CDR3 amino acids: CASSLGRGNGYTF. The CDR3, as DNA: TGTGCCAGCAGTTTGGGGAGGGGGAATGGCTACACCTTC.

To note about this clonotype: One junction end disagrees with the germline gene, perhaps due to a read error. The V gene is TRBV27, the J gene TRBJ2-1, with D perhaps matching TRBD2 (5 bases). The CDR3 length is 16 residues. The germline CDR1 and CDR2 sequences are MNHEY and SMNVEV (reference sequence). CDR3 nucleotide sequence: TGTGCCAGCAGGGGTGGTAGCGTTAGCTCCTACAACGAGCAGTTCTTC. It specifies CASRGGSVSSYNEQFF.

This clonotype turned up a few times. J is TRBJ2-3 and V is TRBV5-6, with 8 bases matching TRBD2. The germline V gene encodes CDR1 SGHDT and CDR2 YYEEEE. J gave up 5 bases and V 2 bases, and 4 bases lay outside the gene matches. The CDR3 runs 14 residues. Here the CDR3 DNA reads TGTGCCAGCAGCTTACTAGCGGTGGGAGATACGCAGTATTTT. It is translated as CASSLLAVGDTQYF.

The chain recombines TRBV20-1 with TRBJ1-1; 10 positions agree with TRBD1. Per germline, CDR1 DFQATT and CDR2 SNEGSKA (reference sequence). V shed 1 base and J 2 bases; nucleotides not matched to a gene: 4. The CDR3 length is 15 residues. The CDR3, as DNA: TGCAGTGCTAGAGGGGGACAGGGGCGAAACACTGAAGCTTTCTTT. This translates into CSARGGQGRNTEAFF.

Concerning this clonotype itself: The CDR3 ends on some other residue instead of the conserved phenylalanine or tryptophan, so this is likely a read error. This chain connects TRBV12-3 or TRBV12-4 to TRBJ1-1, with 8 bases identical to TRBD1. Losses at the gene ends were 6 bases for V and 5 bases for J; bases not matched to a gene: 11. The CDR3 runs 15 residues. The CDR3 is CASSSGTGPVTEAFL. The CDR3 DNA sequence: TGTGCCAGCAGCTCAGGGACAGGACCGGTAACTGAAGCTTTCTTG.

This clonotype was detected once. The V call is TRBV12-3 or TRBV12-4, the J call TRBJ2-3; no definite D call. The V and J ends lost 1 base and 4 bases respectively, with 12 bases between them. The CDR3 extends over 15 amino acids. The DNA of the CDR3 is TGTGCCAGCAGTTTAGACAGATCTAGAGCAGATACGCAGTATTTT. Translation: CASSLDRSRADTQYF.

The CDR3 coding sequence is TGTGCCAGCAGGCCGACAGGGACTAACACCGGGGAGCTGTTTTTT. Translation gives CASRPTGTNTGELFF. The V gene is TRBV6-6, the J gene TRBJ2-2, with a weak D call TRBD1 (7 bases). CDR1 and CDR2 (germline): MNHNY, SVGAGI (reference sequence). V was shortened by 6 bases and J by 2 bases, with 13 bases between the two germline ends. The CDR3 contains 15 residues.

The V call is TRBV24-1, the J call TRBJ2-2, with TRBD1 as a possible D gene (6 bases). Trimming left V 2 bases short and J 7 bases short, with 13 bases between. Germline V gene lookup returns CDR1 KGHDR and CDR2 SFDVKD. The CDR3 loop spans 15 amino acids. The CDR3 is CATSDYREMDGELFF. CDR3 sequence (DNA): TGTGCCACCAGTGATTACAGGGAGATGGACGGGGAGCTGTTTTTT.

This clonotype was counted only a few times. The chain carries TRBV7-8 and TRBJ2-7; 7 nucleotides match TRBD2. This CDR3 region has 15 residues. Germline V gives CDR1 SGHVS, CDR2 FQNEAQ. V lost 5 bases to trimming and J lost 2 bases; unmatched junction nucleotides: 9. CDR3 sequence reads: CASSTRAGRAYEQYV. The CDR3 region has the DNA TGTGCCAGCAGCACGCGAGCGGGACGGGCCTACGAGCAGTACGTC.

In this sample, this clonotype turned up many times. The chain carries TRBV12-3 or TRBV12-4 and TRBJ2-1; 9 bases map to TRBD1. V was clipped by 6 bases and J by 6 bases; unmatched bases: 18. The length of the CDR3 is 18 residues. The CDR3 DNA sequence: TGTGCCAGCAGAGGGGGACAGGGCAAGGGTGGCCCTTTCAATGAGCAGTTCTTC. Translated, it gives CASRGGQGKGGPFNEQFF.

This clonotype showed up just a few times. V gene TRBV2 combines with J gene TRBJ1-2; D not certain. V was shortened by 6 bases and J by 8 bases, with 13 bases between the two germline ends. CDR3 size: 12 residues. Germline loops: CDR1 SNHLY, CDR2 FYNNEI. CDR3 in amino acids: CASRSGFSGYTF. In nucleotides, the CDR3 is TGTGCCAGCAGGTCTGGATTTTCGGGCTACACCTTC.

This clonotype was counted only a few times. The J gene is TRBJ2-1, the V gene TRBV30, with TRBD2 matching 13 bases. CDR3 size: 16 residues. Germline-derived CDR1 and CDR2 are GTSNPN and SVGIG (reference sequence). V lost 0 bases and J lost 5; bases outside the gene matches: 4. The CDR3 nucleotides read TGTGCCTGGAGTGTACCTACTAGCGGGAGGGACAATGAGCAGTTCTTC. Translating it yields CAWSVPTSGRDNEQFF. Supplemented by reference TRBV30 and TRBJ2-1, the full variable domain reads SQTIHQWPATLVQPVGSPLSLECTVEGTSNPNLYWYRQAAGRGLQLLFYSVGIGQISSEVPQNLSASRPQDRQFILSSKKLLLSDSGFYLCAWSVPTSGRDNEQFFGPGTRLTVL.

The gene calls are TRBV5-1 and TRBJ2-4; 9 positions match TRBD2. V dropped 0 bases and J dropped 4; count of bases not matched to a gene: 2. Germline V CDR1 and CDR2: SGHRS, YFSETQ. The CDR3 loop spans 15 amino acids. CDR3 DNA sequence: TGCGCCAGCAGCTTGGCAGCGGGAGGTAAAAACATTCAGTACTTC. Amino acids: CASSLAAGGKNIQYF. The complete variable domain, with remaining parts taken from reference TRBV5-1 and TRBJ2-4, reads KAGVTQTPRYLIKTRGQQVTLSCSPISGHRSVSWYQQTPGQGLQFLFEYFSETQRNKGNFPGRFSGRQFSNSRSEMNVSTLELGDSALYLCASSLAAGGKNIQYFGAGTRLSVL.

V is TRBV2 and J is TRBJ2-7, with D maybe TRBD2 (5 bases). The CDR3 spans 14 residues. From germline, CDR1 is SNHLY and CDR2 FYNNEI. V was cut by 5 bases and J by 6 bases, with 17 bases left in between. CDR3 region: CASSRDTYSREQYF. In DNA form, the CDR3 reads TGTGCCAGCAGTCGGGATACATACAGCCGCGAGCAGTACTTC.

CDR3 in amino acids: CASSQDFLPGLAGLWETQYF. The CDR3 DNA follows: TGCGCCAGCAGCCAAGATTTTCTACCGGGCTTAGCAGGGCTGTGGGAGACCCAGTACTTC. The chain employs TRBV4-3 and TRBJ2-5; possibly TRBD1 for D (5 bases). V dropped 0 bases and J dropped 5 bases, with 28 bases sitting between them. This CDR3 contains 20 residues. CDR1 and CDR2 from the germline V gene are LGHNA and YSLEER.

The genes are TRBV5-1 and TRBJ2-3; D is possibly TRBD2 (7 bases). The V end lost 0 bases, the J end lost 3 bases, and 17 bases lay between the germline ends. This CDR3 region has 17 residues. The germline gives CDR1 SGHRS, CDR2 YFSETQ. The CDR3 is CASSLAIGGGGTDTQYF. The CDR3 coding sequence is TGCGCCAGCAGCTTGGCCATAGGCGGGGGCGGAACAGATACGCAGTATTTT.

This clonotype was detected ten times or more. This chain joins TRBV6-1 and TRBJ2-6; no clear D gene. The ends were cut back, 4 bases at V and 2 bases at J, with 6 bases in the middle. The CDR3 covers 14 residues. The germline V gene has CDR1 MNHNS and CDR2 SASEGT. The CDR3 DNA sequence: TGTGCCAGCAGTGCTTTAGCTGGGGCCAACGTCCTGACTTTC. Its translation: CASSALAGANVLTF.